This TCR beta chain is drawn from a study of patients and donors after allogeneic stem cell transplantation. Germline CDR1 is MNHNS and CDR2 is SASEGT. V trimming: 6 bases; J trimming: 7 bases; junction bases outside the gene matches: 9. This CDR3 is built from 16 residues. This clonotype was seen more than once but under ten times. TCRdb called the RT-PCR reads again in MiXCR, with one record for every CDR3 protein. Here the sample spans hundreds of thousands of distinct CDR3 sequences, around 15% being singletons. Source material: blood, either unsorted or a sorted T cell fraction (not recorded which). The source is a human donor who was either an allogeneic HSCT recipient or a stem cell or donor lymphocyte infusion donor (not recorded which). It is not recorded whose cells these are; they may come from a transplant donor. The rearrangement links TRBV6-1 to TRBJ2-1; 13 bases are a match to TRBD2. Here the CDR3 reads CASRVGGLAGKNEQFF. CDR3 bases: TGTGCCAGCAGGGTGGGGGGACTAGCGGGGAAGAATGAGCAGTTCTTC.